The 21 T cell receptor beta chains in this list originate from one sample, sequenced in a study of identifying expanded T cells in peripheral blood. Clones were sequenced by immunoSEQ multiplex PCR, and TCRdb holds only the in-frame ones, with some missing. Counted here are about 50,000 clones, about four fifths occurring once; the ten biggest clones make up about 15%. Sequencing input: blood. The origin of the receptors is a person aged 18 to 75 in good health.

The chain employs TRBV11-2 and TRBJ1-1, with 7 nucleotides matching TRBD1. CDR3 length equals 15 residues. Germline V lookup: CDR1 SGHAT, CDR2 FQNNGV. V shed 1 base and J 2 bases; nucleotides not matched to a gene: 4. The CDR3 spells CASSLAGQLNTEAFF. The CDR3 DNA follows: TGTGCCAGCAGCTTAGCGGGACAGTTAAACACTGAAGCTTTCTTT.

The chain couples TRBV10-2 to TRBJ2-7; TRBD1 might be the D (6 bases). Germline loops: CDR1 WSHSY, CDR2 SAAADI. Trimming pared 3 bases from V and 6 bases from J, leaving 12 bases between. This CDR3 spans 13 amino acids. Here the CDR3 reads CASSDRDNSEQYV. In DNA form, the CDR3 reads TGCGCCAGCAGTGACCGGGACAATTCCGAGCAGTACGTC.

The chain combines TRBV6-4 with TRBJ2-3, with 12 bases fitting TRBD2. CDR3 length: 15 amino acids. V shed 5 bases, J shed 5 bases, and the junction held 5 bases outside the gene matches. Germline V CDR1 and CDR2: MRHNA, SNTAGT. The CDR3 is CASSPRLAGVDTQYF. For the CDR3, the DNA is TGTGCCAGCAGTCCCCGACTAGCGGGGGTAGATACGCAGTATTTT.

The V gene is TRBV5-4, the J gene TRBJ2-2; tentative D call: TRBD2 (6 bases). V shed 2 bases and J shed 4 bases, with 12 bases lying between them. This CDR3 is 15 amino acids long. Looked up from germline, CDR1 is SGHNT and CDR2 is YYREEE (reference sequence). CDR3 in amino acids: CASSLGLRSTGELFF. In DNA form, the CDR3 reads TGTGCCAGCAGCTTAGGACTAAGGAGCACCGGGGAGCTGTTTTTT.

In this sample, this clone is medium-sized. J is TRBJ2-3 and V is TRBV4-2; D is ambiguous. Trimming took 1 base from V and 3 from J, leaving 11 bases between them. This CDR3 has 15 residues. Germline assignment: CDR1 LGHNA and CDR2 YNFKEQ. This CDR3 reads CASSQGVVFTDTQYF. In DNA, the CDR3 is TGTGCCAGCAGCCAAGGAGTCGTGTTTACAGATACGCAGTATTTT.

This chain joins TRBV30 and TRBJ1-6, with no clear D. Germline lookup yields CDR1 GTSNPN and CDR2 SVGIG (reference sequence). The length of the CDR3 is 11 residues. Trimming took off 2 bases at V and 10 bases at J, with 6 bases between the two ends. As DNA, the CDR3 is TGTGCCTGGAGTTCTTCCTCACCCCTCCACTTT. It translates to CAWSSSSPLHF.

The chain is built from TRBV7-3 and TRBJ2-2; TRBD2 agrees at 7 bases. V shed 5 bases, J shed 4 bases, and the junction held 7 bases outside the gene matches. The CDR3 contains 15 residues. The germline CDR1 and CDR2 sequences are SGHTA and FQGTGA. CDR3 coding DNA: TGTGCCAGCAGCCAGGTGACGGGGGGCACCGGGGAGCTGTTTTTT. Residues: CASSQVTGGTGELFF.

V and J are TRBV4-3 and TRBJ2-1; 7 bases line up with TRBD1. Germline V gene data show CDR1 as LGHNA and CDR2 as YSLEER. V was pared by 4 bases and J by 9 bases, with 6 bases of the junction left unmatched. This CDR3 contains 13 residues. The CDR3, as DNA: TGCGCCAGCAGCCCACAGGGGAGTCTTGAGCAGTTCTTC. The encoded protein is CASSPQGSLEQFF.

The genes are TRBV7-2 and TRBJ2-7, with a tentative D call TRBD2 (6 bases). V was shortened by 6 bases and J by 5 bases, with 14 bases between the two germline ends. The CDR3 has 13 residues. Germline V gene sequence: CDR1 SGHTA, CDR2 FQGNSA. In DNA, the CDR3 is TGTGCCAGCAGGTCTCGGGGGAGTAACGAGCAGTACTTC. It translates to CASRSRGSNEQYF.

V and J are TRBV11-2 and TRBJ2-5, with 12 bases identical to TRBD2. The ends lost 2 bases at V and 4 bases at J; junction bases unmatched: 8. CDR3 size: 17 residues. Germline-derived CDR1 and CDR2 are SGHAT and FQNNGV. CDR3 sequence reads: CASSLYPSGRERETQYF. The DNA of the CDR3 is TGTGCCAGCAGCTTATATCCTAGCGGGAGGGAGAGAGAGACCCAGTACTTC.

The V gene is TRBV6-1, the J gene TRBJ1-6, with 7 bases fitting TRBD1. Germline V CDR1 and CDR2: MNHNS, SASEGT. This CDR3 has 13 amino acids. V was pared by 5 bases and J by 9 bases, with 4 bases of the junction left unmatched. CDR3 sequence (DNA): TGTGCCAGCAGTACAGGGGTGAGTTCACCCCTCCACTTT. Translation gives CASSTGVSSPLHF.

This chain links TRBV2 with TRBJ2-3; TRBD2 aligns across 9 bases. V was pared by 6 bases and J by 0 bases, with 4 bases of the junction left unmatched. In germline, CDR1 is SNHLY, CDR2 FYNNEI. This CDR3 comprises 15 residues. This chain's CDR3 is CASSGSGRSTDTQYF. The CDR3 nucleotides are TGTGCCAGCAGCGGGAGCGGGAGGAGCACAGATACGCAGTATTTT.

Written as DNA, the CDR3 is TGTGCCAGCACGTGGGGGGGTCGCCCCTACAATGAGCAGTTCTTC. Translating gives CASTWGGRPYNEQFF. The gene calls are TRBV6-1 and TRBJ2-1, with TRBD2 matching over 7 bases. Trimming removed 7 bases from V and 2 bases from J; junction bases left unmatched: 8. The CDR3 has 15 residues. The germline CDR1 and CDR2 sequences are MNHNS and SASEGT.

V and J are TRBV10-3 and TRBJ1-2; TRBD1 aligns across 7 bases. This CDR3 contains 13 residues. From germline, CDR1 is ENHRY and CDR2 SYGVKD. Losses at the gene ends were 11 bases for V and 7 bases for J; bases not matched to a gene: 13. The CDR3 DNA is TGTGCCGTACGGGACAGCTCGAAGGGTGGCTACACCTTC. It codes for CAVRDSSKGGYTF.

The CDR3 region has the DNA TGTGCCAGCTCATTTGGACTAGCCGGGGAGACCCAGTACTTC. This translates into CASSFGLAGETQYF. V usage is TRBV18 and J usage is TRBJ2-5; 8 bases are a match to TRBD2. The CDR3 loop spans 14 amino acids. Trimming cost V 5 bases and J 5 bases; bases outside gene matches: 7. CDR1 is KGHSH, CDR2 LQKENI, per germline. Filled out from reference TRBV18 and TRBJ2-5, the complete variable domain reads NAGVMQNPRHLVRRRGQEARLRCSPMKGHSHVYWYRQLPEEGLKFMVYLQKENIIDESGMPKERFSAEFPKEGPSILRIQQVVRGDSAAYFCASSFGLAGETQYFGPGTRLLVL.

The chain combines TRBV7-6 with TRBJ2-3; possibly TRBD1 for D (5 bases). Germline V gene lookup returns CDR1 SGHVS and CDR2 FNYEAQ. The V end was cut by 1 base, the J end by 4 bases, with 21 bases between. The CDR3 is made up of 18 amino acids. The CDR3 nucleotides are TGTGCCAGCAGCTTAGGGCAGGGTTATGGCCCTAGTCCAGATACGCAGTATTTT. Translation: CASSLGQGYGPSPDTQYF.

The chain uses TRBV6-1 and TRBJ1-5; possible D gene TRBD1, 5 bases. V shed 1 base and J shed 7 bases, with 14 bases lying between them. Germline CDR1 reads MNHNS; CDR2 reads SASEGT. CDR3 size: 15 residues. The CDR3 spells CASSEGSGQRQPQHF. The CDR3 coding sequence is TGTGCCAGCAGTGAAGGATCGGGGCAGCGGCAGCCCCAGCATTTT.

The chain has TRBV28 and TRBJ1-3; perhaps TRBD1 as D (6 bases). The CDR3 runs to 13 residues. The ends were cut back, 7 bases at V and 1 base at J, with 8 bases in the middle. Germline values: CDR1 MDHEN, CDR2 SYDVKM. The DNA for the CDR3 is TGTGCCAGCATCACAGGGTCTGGAAACACCATATATTTT. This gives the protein CASITGSGNTIYF.

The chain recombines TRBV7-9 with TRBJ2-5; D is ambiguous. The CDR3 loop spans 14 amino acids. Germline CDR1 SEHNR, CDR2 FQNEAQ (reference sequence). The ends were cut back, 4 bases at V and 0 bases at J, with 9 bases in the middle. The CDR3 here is CASSSNWDQETQYF. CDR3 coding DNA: TGTGCCAGCAGCTCAAATTGGGACCAAGAGACCCAGTACTTC.

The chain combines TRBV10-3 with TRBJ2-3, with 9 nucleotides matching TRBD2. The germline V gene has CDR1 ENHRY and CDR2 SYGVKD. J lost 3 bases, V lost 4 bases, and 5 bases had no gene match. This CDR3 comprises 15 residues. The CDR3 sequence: CAISAPSGATDTQYF. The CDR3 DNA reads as TGTGCCATCAGTGCCCCTAGCGGGGCGACAGATACGCAGTATTTT.

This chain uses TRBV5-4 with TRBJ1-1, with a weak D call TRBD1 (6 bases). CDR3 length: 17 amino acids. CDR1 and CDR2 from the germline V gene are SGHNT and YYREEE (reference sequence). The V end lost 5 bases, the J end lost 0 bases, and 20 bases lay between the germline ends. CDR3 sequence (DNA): TGTGCCAGCAGACAGGGTAGGGTTGGAGCTTTGAACACTGAAGCTTTCTTT. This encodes CASRQGRVGALNTEAFF.